The 2 T cell receptor beta chains given below trace back to one sample, sequenced in a study of shared clonotypes between healthy human individuals. Assay: immunoSEQ multiplex PCR; the TCRdb copy retains only in-frame clones and omits some. The table lists about 2 million clones, about 94% of them singletons. In the naive CD8 group, cells lacked CD45RO and were positively selected for CCR7, so terminally differentiated effector memory CD45RA+ cells were left out. Sequencing was performed on naive CD8+ T cells sorted from blood. These receptor sequences come from a man between 18 and 35 years old in good health.

This clone showed up just a few times. The rearrangement joins TRBV5-4 to TRBJ2-2; D may correspond to TRBD1 or TRBD2 (5 bases each). Germline loops: CDR1 SGHNT, CDR2 YYREEE (reference sequence). The V gene lost 2 bases and the J gene lost 5 bases, with 7 bases spanning the gap. The CDR3 contains 13 residues. This chain's CDR3 is CASSLGTTGELFF. The CDR3 coding sequence is TGTGCCAGCAGCTTAGGGACGACCGGGGAGCTGTTTTTT. The whole variable domain, filled in from reference TRBV5-4 and TRBJ2-2, reads ETGVTQSPTHLIKTRGQQVTLRCSSQSGHNTVSWYQQALGQGPQFIFQYYREEENGRGNFPPRFSGLQFPNYSSELNVNALELDDSALYLCASSLGTTGELFFGEGSRLTVL.

This clone was recorded only once. The gene calls are TRBV4-1 and TRBJ2-1, with TRBD2 matching 8 bases. The CDR3 runs to 15 residues. Looked up from germline, CDR1 is MGHRA and CDR2 is YSYEKL. Losses at the gene ends were 5 bases for V and 0 bases for J; bases not matched to a gene: 3. CDR3 residues: CASSKGLVSYNEQFF. The CDR3 nucleotides read TGCGCCAGCAGCAAGGGACTAGTCTCCTACAATGAGCAGTTCTTC.